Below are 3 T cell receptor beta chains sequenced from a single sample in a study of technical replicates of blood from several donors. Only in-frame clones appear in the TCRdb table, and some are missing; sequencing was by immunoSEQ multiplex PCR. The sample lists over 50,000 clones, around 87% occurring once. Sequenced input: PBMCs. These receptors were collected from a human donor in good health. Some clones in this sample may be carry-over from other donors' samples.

CDR3 nucleotide sequence: TGTGCCAGCTTCGAACCCGGTCAGGATAATTCCTACGAGCAGTACTTC. This gives the protein CASFEPGQDNSYEQYF. This sequence joins TRBV6-4 and TRBJ2-7; D is unresolved. The germline gives CDR1 MRHNA, CDR2 SNTAGT. There are 16 residues in the CDR3. Between the trimmed V and J ends, which lost 8 bases and 1 base, there was a span of 21 bases.

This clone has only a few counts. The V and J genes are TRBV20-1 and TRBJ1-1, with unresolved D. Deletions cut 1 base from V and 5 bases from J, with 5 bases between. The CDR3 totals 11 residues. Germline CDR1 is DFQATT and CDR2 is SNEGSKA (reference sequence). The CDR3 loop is CSARGETEAFF. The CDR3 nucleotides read TGCAGTGCTAGAGGGGAGACTGAAGCTTTCTTT.

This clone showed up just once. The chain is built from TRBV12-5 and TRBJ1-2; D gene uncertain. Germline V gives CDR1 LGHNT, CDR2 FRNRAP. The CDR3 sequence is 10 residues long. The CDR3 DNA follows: TGTGCAAGAGACTGCTATGGCTACACCTTC. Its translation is CARDCYGYTF.